The entry below describes one TCR beta chain. What it recognizes is unknown. Clones were sequenced by immunoSEQ multiplex PCR, and TCRdb holds only the in-frame ones, with some missing. The sample holds approximately 700,000 clones, about three quarters seen once. V lost 0 bases and J lost 3, with 3 bases in between. The length of the CDR3 is 11 residues. Germline V CDR1 and CDR2: DFQATT, SNEGSKA (reference sequence). This entry is derived from a study of shared clonotypes between healthy human individuals. Study conclusions and caveats: Generation probabilities were higher for clonotypes shared across all four sorted-subset donors than for unshared ones. Four donors held about 5% of naive CD4 clonotypes in common.

The sequenced sample consisted of memory CD4+ T cells sorted from blood. Subset defined: CD45RA-negative fraction. This chain uses TRBV20-1 with TRBJ2-7; D remains unclear. The clonotype comes from a woman in her twenties or thirties in good health. This CDR3 is CSARDIYEQYF. As DNA, the CDR3 is TGCAGTGCTAGAGACATCTACGAGCAGTACTTC.